This is a list of T cell receptor beta chains from one sample in a study of OX40 agonist ivuxolimab in advanced cancers. Data came from immunoSEQ multiplex PCR; TCRdb stores just in-frame clones and leaves some out. Seen here are 65,000 to 95,000 clones, roughly 94% observed once, and the top ten hold 8% to 10%. The source was CD4+ or CD8+ T cells sorted from blood, collected in a trial of the OX40 agonist ivuxolimab. Receptors originate from an adult with an advanced solid tumor such as melanoma, head and neck, liver or kidney cancer. Each CDR3 is given with its conserved first and last residue. Fields, in order: V gene, D gene, clone size, J gene, CDR3 DNA, CDR3 protein. The D gene is left open where the match is weak. Clone size, where shown, is once, few, many, or a class for clones that have expanded.

V gene: TRBV29-1
D gene: .
clone size: .
J gene: TRBJ2-5
CDR3 DNA: TGCAGCGTTGAATTCGGAAGAGCGGCCCAAGAGACCCAGTACTTC
CDR3 protein: CSVEFGRAAQETQYF

V gene: TRBV30
D gene: .
clone size: .
J gene: TRBJ2-1
CDR3 DNA: TGTGCCGGGTTCACAGGTTACTCCTACAATGAGCAGTTCTTC
CDR3 protein: CAGFTGYSYNEQFF

V gene: TRBV19
D gene: .
clone size: .
J gene: TRBJ2-1
CDR3 DNA: TGTGCCAGTAACCCAGGGCCCTACAATGAGCAGTTCTTC
CDR3 protein: CASNPGPYNEQFF

V gene: TRBV6-1
D gene: .
clone size: .
J gene: TRBJ1-2
CDR3 DNA: TGTGCCAGCAGTGAAGCTCGATCTAACTATGGCTACACCTTC
CDR3 protein: CASSEARSNYGYTF

V gene: TRBV11-2
D gene: .
clone size: .
J gene: TRBJ2-5
CDR3 DNA: TGTGCCAGCAGCGGACTTCTAGGGAGCCAAGAGACCCAGTACTTC
CDR3 protein: CASSGLLGSQETQYF

V gene: TRBV19
D gene: .
clone size: .
J gene: TRBJ2-4
CDR3 DNA: TGTGCCAGTAGTATCTTAATTAGCGGAGAGTTAGCCAAAAACATTCAGTACTTC
CDR3 protein: CASSILISGELAKNIQYF

V gene: TRBV29-1
D gene: .
clone size: few
J gene: TRBJ2-2
CDR3 DNA: TGCAGCGTTGAAGATGGCGGGGCGCAGACCGGGGAGCTGTTTTTT
CDR3 protein: CSVEDGGAQTGELFF

V gene: TRBV7-2
D gene: TRBD1
clone size: .
J gene: TRBJ1-1
CDR3 DNA: TGTGCCAGCAGCTTAGAGGGACAGGTTACAAACACTGAAGCTTTCTTT
CDR3 protein: CASSLEGQVTNTEAFF

V gene: TRBV6-6
D gene: .
clone size: .
J gene: TRBJ2-7
CDR3 DNA: TGTGCCAGCAGTTATCCCGGTAACGAAGCCTACGAGCAGTACTTC
CDR3 protein: CASSYPGNEAYEQYF

V gene: TRBV2
D gene: .
clone size: .
J gene: TRBJ2-7
CDR3 DNA: TGTGCCCATACACCTCCAGGCTCCTACGAGCAGTACTTC
CDR3 protein: CAHTPPGSYEQYF

V gene: TRBV2
D gene: TRBD2
clone size: .
J gene: TRBJ2-3
CDR3 DNA: TGTGCCAGCAGCACCGGGACTAGCGGCACAGATACGCAGTATTTT
CDR3 protein: CASSTGTSGTDTQYF

V gene: TRBV9
D gene: .
clone size: .
J gene: TRBJ2-1
CDR3 DNA: TGTGCCAGCAGCCCCCATGGGGGCAATGAGCAGTTCTTC
CDR3 protein: CASSPHGGNEQFF

V gene: TRBV19
D gene: TRBD1
clone size: .
J gene: TRBJ1-2
CDR3 DNA: TGTGCCAGTAGTGCGCGTAACACAGGGGACTATGGCTACACCTTC
CDR3 protein: CASSARNTGDYGYTF

V gene: TRBV7-6
D gene: .
clone size: .
J gene: TRBJ2-7
CDR3 DNA: TGTGCCAGCAGCTTAAGTCGGTCGGGGACAACGGGCTACGAGCAGTACTTC
CDR3 protein: CASSLSRSGTTGYEQYF

V gene: TRBV7-9
D gene: .
clone size: .
J gene: TRBJ2-1
CDR3 DNA: TGTGCCAGCGAAAGGTCAAGCTCCTACAATGAGCAGTTCTTC
CDR3 protein: CASERSSSYNEQFF

V gene: TRBV19
D gene: TRBD1
clone size: .
J gene: TRBJ1-3
CDR3 DNA: TGTGCCAGCCTCTCGGGACAGAACACCATATATTTT
CDR3 protein: CASLSGQNTIYF

V gene: TRBV6-5
D gene: TRBD1
clone size: .
J gene: TRBJ1-1
CDR3 DNA: TGTGCCAGCAGTTCAGGGGGGGGCGCTTTCTTT
CDR3 protein: CASSSGGGAFF

V gene: TRBV4-2
D gene: .
clone size: .
J gene: TRBJ1-6
CDR3 DNA: TGTGCCAGCAGCCAAGAGGCTGGGGTGCAAGATTCACCCCTCCACTTT
CDR3 protein: CASSQEAGVQDSPLHF

V gene: TRBV2
D gene: TRBD1
clone size: .
J gene: TRBJ1-4
CDR3 DNA: TGTGCCAGTAGCCGGGACAGCCTAGGGGAACTGTTTTTT
CDR3 protein: CASSRDSLGELFF

V gene: TRBV19
D gene: TRBD1
clone size: .
J gene: TRBJ2-6
CDR3 DNA: TGTGCCAGTAGTATAGATCCAGGGGGCGTTGCCTCTGGGGCCAACGTCCTGACTTTC
CDR3 protein: CASSIDPGGVASGANVLTF

V gene: TRBV4-3
D gene: .
clone size: .
J gene: TRBJ2-1
CDR3 DNA: TGCGCCAGCAGCCAAGATACGGGTTGGGATGAGCAGTTCTTC
CDR3 protein: CASSQDTGWDEQFF

V gene: TRBV4-3
D gene: TRBD1
clone size: .
J gene: TRBJ2-7
CDR3 DNA: TGCGCCAGCAGCCAAGATCTTACAGGGGGCACACCGATCGACTACGAGCAGTACTTC
CDR3 protein: CASSQDLTGGTPIDYEQYF

V gene: TRBV19
D gene: .
clone size: .
J gene: TRBJ2-1
CDR3 DNA: TGTGCCAGTAGTGGCTCTCAATGGAATGAGCAGTTCTTC
CDR3 protein: CASSGSQWNEQFF

V gene: TRBV10-3
D gene: .
clone size: .
J gene: TRBJ1-5
CDR3 DNA: TGTGCCATCAGTGAGTCGACAGTCAATCAGCCCCAGCATTTT
CDR3 protein: CAISESTVNQPQHF

V gene: TRBV2
D gene: TRBD2
clone size: once
J gene: TRBJ2-1
CDR3 DNA: TGTGCCAGCAGTGAAGCGGCGGCGGGGGGCACAAGCTCCTACAATGAGCAGTTCTTC
CDR3 protein: CASSEAAAGGTSSYNEQFF

V gene: TRBV5-1
D gene: .
clone size: .
J gene: TRBJ1-4
CDR3 DNA: TGCGCCAGCAGCTTGGACAGGGAGGGGTCTGCAACTAATGAAAAACTGTTTTTT
CDR3 protein: CASSLDREGSATNEKLFF

V gene: TRBV2
D gene: .
clone size: .
J gene: TRBJ2-7
CDR3 DNA: TGTGCCAGCAGTCCGGGGCCTTCTTACGAGCAGTACTTC
CDR3 protein: CASSPGPSYEQYF

V gene: TRBV9
D gene: .
clone size: .
J gene: TRBJ1-1
CDR3 DNA: TGTGCCAGCAGCGTATCTCCTATAGGGGGGACTGAAGCTTTCTTT
CDR3 protein: CASSVSPIGGTEAFF

V gene: TRBV7-3
D gene: .
clone size: .
J gene: TRBJ2-1
CDR3 DNA: TGTGCCAGCAGCTTAATACTGGGACTTAACAATGAGCAGTTCTTC
CDR3 protein: CASSLILGLNNEQFF

V gene: TRBV28
D gene: TRBD1
clone size: .
J gene: TRBJ2-4
CDR3 DNA: TGTGCCAGCAGTCCGGCATTGACAGGGTGGGAAAACATTCAGTACTTC
CDR3 protein: CASSPALTGWENIQYF

V gene: TRBV19
D gene: .
clone size: .
J gene: TRBJ2-5
CDR3 DNA: TGTGCCAGTAGTATCGGAGCGGAGGTCCTCCAAGAGACCCAGTACTTC
CDR3 protein: CASSIGAEVLQETQYF

V gene: TRBV6-5
D gene: TRBD1
clone size: .
J gene: TRBJ1-1
CDR3 DNA: TGTGCCAGCAGTTACGAGGACAGGGCTGGGACTGAAGCTTTCTTT
CDR3 protein: CASSYEDRAGTEAFF

V gene: TRBV5-4
D gene: .
clone size: .
J gene: TRBJ2-5
CDR3 DNA: TGTGCCAGCAGCTTCGGGGAGACCCAGTACTTC
CDR3 protein: CASSFGETQYF

V gene: TRBV4-2
D gene: TRBD2
clone size: .
J gene: TRBJ2-7
CDR3 DNA: TGTGCCAGCAGCCCAGAGACTAGCGGGAGCCACGAGCAGTACTTC
CDR3 protein: CASSPETSGSHEQYF

V gene: TRBV19
D gene: TRBD2
clone size: .
J gene: TRBJ2-7
CDR3 DNA: TGTGCCAGTAGTATAGATTCTAGCGGGAGCTCCTACGAGCAGTACTTC
CDR3 protein: CASSIDSSGSSYEQYF

V gene: TRBV19
D gene: .
clone size: once
J gene: TRBJ1-1
CDR3 DNA: TGTGCCAGTAGTGCGCTGATGAACACTGAAGCTTTCTTT
CDR3 protein: CASSALMNTEAFF

V gene: TRBV5-4
D gene: .
clone size: .
J gene: TRBJ1-2
CDR3 DNA: TGTGCCAGCAGCCCGGAGAAGGCCGTGGATAACTATGGCTACACCTTC
CDR3 protein: CASSPEKAVDNYGYTF

V gene: TRBV7-7
D gene: .
clone size: .
J gene: TRBJ2-5
CDR3 DNA: TGTGCCACCGGTGAGCAAGAGACCCAGTACTTC
CDR3 protein: CATGEQETQYF

V gene: TRBV7-8
D gene: .
clone size: .
J gene: TRBJ2-2
CDR3 DNA: TGTGCCAGCAGCGAGAACACCGGGGAGCTGTTTTTT
CDR3 protein: CASSENTGELFF

V gene: TRBV4-1
D gene: .
clone size: .
J gene: TRBJ2-5
CDR3 DNA: TGCGCCAGCAGCCAATTATTGGACGCAGGGGAGGGCGAGACCCAGTACTTC
CDR3 protein: CASSQLLDAGEGETQYF

V gene: TRBV18
D gene: TRBD1
clone size: .
J gene: TRBJ2-1
CDR3 DNA: TGTGCCAGCTCCCATCGAGACAGGGACCCCTACAATGAGCAGTTCTTC
CDR3 protein: CASSHRDRDPYNEQFF

V gene: TRBV5-6
D gene: TRBD2
clone size: .
J gene: TRBJ2-5
CDR3 DNA: TGTGCCAGCAGCTTGCACGGGGCGGGAGTCGGGGAAGAGACCCAGTACTTC
CDR3 protein: CASSLHGAGVGEETQYF

V gene: TRBV9
D gene: .
clone size: .
J gene: TRBJ1-1
CDR3 DNA: TGTGCCAGCAGCCCTCACGGCAGTGGCACTGAAGCTTTCTTT
CDR3 protein: CASSPHGSGTEAFF

V gene: TRBV27
D gene: .
clone size: .
J gene: TRBJ2-7
CDR3 DNA: TGTGCCAGCACCTTGAGGGGGGGTTACGAGCAGTACTTC
CDR3 protein: CASTLRGGYEQYF

V gene: TRBV7-3
D gene: .
clone size: .
J gene: TRBJ2-3
CDR3 DNA: TGTGCCAGCAGCCGGGGGACAGACAGCACAGATACGCAGTATTTT
CDR3 protein: CASSRGTDSTDTQYF

V gene: TRBV10-1
D gene: .
clone size: .
J gene: TRBJ2-4
CDR3 DNA: TGCGCCAGCAGTGAGTCGCTGGTCGGCCGAGAGACTCAGTACTTC
CDR3 protein: CASSESLVGRETQYF

V gene: TRBV10-3
D gene: .
clone size: .
J gene: TRBJ1-2
CDR3 DNA: TGTGCCATCAGTGAGTCTTTGGGGGGCAACTATGGCTACACCTTC
CDR3 protein: CAISESLGGNYGYTF

V gene: TRBV4-3
D gene: TRBD2
clone size: once
J gene: TRBJ2-7
CDR3 DNA: TGCGCCAGCAGCCAATCGGGACTAGACTACGAGCAGTACTTC
CDR3 protein: CASSQSGLDYEQYF

V gene: TRBV4-1
D gene: .
clone size: .
J gene: TRBJ2-5
CDR3 DNA: TGCGCCAGCAGCCAAGAATACAGGGTTTGGGAGACCCAGTACTTC
CDR3 protein: CASSQEYRVWETQYF

V gene: TRBV6-1
D gene: .
clone size: .
J gene: TRBJ1-3
CDR3 DNA: TGTGCCAGCAGTGAATGGCGGGACGGCCCTGGAAACACCATATATTTT
CDR3 protein: CASSEWRDGPGNTIYF

V gene: TRBV4-3
D gene: TRBD2
clone size: .
J gene: TRBJ2-3
CDR3 DNA: TGCGCCAGCAGCCTGAGTGGGGCGGGAGAGGCAGATACGCAGTATTTT
CDR3 protein: CASSLSGAGEADTQYF

V gene: TRBV19
D gene: TRBD1
clone size: .
J gene: TRBJ2-2
CDR3 DNA: TGTGCCAGTATCCCACAGGGGGCTAGCACCGGGGAGCTGTTTTTT
CDR3 protein: CASIPQGASTGELFF

V gene: TRBV4-1
D gene: TRBD1
clone size: .
J gene: TRBJ1-5
CDR3 DNA: TGCGCCAGCAGCCAAGATTCCGGGACAGGGAATCAGCCCCAGCATTTT
CDR3 protein: CASSQDSGTGNQPQHF

V gene: TRBV25-1
D gene: .
clone size: few
J gene: TRBJ1-6
CDR3 DNA: TGTGCCAGCGGAGGAGGTGGCTTCTCTAATTCACCCCTCCACTTT
CDR3 protein: CASGGGGFSNSPLHF

V gene: TRBV6-1
D gene: .
clone size: .
J gene: TRBJ2-7
CDR3 DNA: TGTGCCAGCAGTCAGAGCAGGGGGGACTACGAGCAGTACTTC
CDR3 protein: CASSQSRGDYEQYF

V gene: TRBV4-3
D gene: TRBD2
clone size: .
J gene: TRBJ2-1
CDR3 DNA: TGCGCCAGCAGCCAACGAGCGGGGCCCTACAATGAGCAGTTCTTC
CDR3 protein: CASSQRAGPYNEQFF

V gene: TRBV23-1
D gene: .
clone size: .
J gene: TRBJ1-3
CDR3 DNA: TGCGCCAGCAGTCAATCCGCCTTCTCTGGAAACACCATATATTTT
CDR3 protein: CASSQSAFSGNTIYF

V gene: TRBV11-2
D gene: .
clone size: .
J gene: TRBJ2-3
CDR3 DNA: TGTGCCAGCACCCCTATCCGCACAGATACGCAGTATTTT
CDR3 protein: CASTPIRTDTQYF